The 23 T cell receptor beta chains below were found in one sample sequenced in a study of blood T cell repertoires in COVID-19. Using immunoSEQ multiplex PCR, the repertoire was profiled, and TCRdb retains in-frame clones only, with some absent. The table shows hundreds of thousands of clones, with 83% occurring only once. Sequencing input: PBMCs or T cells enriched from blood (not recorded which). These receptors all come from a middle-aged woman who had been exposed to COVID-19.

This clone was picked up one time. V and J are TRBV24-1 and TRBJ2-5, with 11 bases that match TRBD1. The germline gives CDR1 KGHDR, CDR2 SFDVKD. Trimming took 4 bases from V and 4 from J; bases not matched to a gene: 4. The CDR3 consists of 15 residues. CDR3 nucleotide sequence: TGTGCCACCAGTGAGGACAGGGGGCCGGCAGAGACCCAGTACTTC. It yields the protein CATSEDRGPAETQYF.

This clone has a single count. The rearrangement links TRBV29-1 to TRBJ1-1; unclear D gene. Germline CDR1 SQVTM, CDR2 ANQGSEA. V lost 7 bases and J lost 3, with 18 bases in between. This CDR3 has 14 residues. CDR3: CSDRTPFGDTEAFF. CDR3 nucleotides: TGCAGCGACAGAACCCCCTTCGGGGACACTGAAGCTTTCTTT. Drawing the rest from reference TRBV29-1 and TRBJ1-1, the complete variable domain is SAVISQKPSRDICQRGTSLTIQCQVDSQVTMMFWYRQQPGQSLTLIATANQGSEATYESGFVIDKFPISRPNLTFSTLTVSNMSPEDSSIYLCSDRTPFGDTEAFFGQGTRLTVV.

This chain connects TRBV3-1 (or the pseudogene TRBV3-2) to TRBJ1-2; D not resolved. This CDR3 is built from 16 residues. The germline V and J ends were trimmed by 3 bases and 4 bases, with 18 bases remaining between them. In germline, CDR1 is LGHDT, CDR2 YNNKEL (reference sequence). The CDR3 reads CASSHPPPRDTYGYTF. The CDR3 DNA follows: TGTGCCAGCAGCCACCCCCCCCCACGGGATACCTATGGCTACACCTTC.

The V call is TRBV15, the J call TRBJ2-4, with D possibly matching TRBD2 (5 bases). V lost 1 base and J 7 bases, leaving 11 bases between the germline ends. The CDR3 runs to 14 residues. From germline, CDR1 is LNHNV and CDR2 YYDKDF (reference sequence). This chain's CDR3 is CATSRVEGSNIQYF. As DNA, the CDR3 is TGTGCCACCAGCAGAGTTGAGGGATCCAACATTCAGTACTTC.

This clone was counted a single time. In DNA, the CDR3 is TGTGCCAGCAGTTTAAAATTTGGGAGTCAGCCCCAGCATTTT. This codes for CASSLKFGSQPQHF. This sequence joins TRBV28 and TRBJ1-5; no reliable D call. The V and J ends lost 2 bases and 6 bases respectively, with 11 bases between them. Looked up from germline, CDR1 is MDHEN and CDR2 is SYDVKM. The CDR3 runs to 14 residues. Full variable domain (remainder filled in from reference TRBV28 and TRBJ1-5): DVKVTQSSRYLVKRTGEKVFLECVQDMDHENMFWYRQDPGLGLRLIYFSYDVKMKEKGDIPEGYSVSREKKERFSLILESASTNQTSMYLCASSLKFGSQPQHFGDGTRLSIL.

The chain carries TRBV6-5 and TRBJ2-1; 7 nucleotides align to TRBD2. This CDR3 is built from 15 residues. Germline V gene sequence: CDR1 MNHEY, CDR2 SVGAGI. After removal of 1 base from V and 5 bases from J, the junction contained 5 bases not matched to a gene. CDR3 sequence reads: CASSYWGGKNNEQFF. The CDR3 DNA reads TGTGCCAGCAGTTACTGGGGGGGGAAAAACAATGAGCAGTTCTTC.

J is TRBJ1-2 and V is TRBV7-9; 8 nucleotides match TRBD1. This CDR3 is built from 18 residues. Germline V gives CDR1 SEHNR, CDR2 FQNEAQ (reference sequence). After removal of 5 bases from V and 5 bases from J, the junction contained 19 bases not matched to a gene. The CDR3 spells CASSGPDRGTSVGYGYTF. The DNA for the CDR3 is TGTGCCAGCAGCGGACCCGACAGGGGTACTTCAGTAGGTTATGGCTACACCTTC. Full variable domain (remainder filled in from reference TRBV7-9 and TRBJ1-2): DTGVSQNPRHKITKRGQNVTFRCDPISEHNRLYWYRQTLGQGPEFLTYFQNEAQLEKSRLLSDRFSAERPKGSFSTLEIQRTEQGDSAMYLCASSGPDRGTSVGYGYTFGSGTRLTVV.

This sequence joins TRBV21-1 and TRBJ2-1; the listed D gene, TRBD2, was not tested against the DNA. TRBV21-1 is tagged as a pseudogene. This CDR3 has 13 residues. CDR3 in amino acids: CASSLHEGNEQFF. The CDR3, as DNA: TGTGCCAGCAGCCTTCACGAGGGAAATGAGCAGTTCTTC.

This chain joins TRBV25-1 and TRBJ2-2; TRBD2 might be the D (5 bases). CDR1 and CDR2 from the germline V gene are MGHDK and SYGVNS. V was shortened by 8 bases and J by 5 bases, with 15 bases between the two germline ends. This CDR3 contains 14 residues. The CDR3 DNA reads TGTGCCAGCGGTACTGTTGGAGGAACCGGGGAGCTGTTTTTT. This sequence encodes CASGTVGGTGELFF.

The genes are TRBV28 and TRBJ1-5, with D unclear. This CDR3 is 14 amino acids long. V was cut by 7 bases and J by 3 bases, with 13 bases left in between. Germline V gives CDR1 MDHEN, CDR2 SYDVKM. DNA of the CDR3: TGTGCCAGCATCTGGGCAGTTAACAATCAGCCCCAGCATTTT. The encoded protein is CASIWAVNNQPQHF.

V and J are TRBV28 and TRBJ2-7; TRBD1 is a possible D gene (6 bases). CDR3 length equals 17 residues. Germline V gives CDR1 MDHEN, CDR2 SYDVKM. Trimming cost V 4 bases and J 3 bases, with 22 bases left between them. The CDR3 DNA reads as TGTGCCAGCAGTTCGCCCTGGACAGCGAGTGACCTCTACGAGCAGTACTTC. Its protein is CASSSPWTASDLYEQYF.

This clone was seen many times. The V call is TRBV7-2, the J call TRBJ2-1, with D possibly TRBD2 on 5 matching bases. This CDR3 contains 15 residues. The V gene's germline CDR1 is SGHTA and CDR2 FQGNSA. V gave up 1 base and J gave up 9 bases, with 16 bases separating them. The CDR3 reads CASSLEASSNGEQFF. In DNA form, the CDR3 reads TGTGCCAGCAGCTTAGAGGCTAGCTCGAATGGTGAGCAGTTCTTC.

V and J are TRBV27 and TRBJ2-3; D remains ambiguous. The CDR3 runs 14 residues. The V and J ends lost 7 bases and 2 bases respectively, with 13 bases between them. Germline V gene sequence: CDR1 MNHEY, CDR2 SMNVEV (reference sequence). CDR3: CASKVSSNTDTQYF. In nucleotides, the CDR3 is TGTGCCAGCAAGGTTAGCAGCAACACAGATACGCAGTATTTT.

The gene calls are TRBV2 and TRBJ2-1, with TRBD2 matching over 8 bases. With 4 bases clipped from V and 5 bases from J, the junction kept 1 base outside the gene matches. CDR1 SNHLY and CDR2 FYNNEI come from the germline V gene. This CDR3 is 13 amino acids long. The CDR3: CASSVSGDNEQFF. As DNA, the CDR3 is TGTGCCAGCAGTGTTAGCGGGGACAATGAGCAGTTCTTC.

The CDR3: CASSYSRVSNYGYTF. Here the CDR3 DNA reads TGTGCCAGCAGTTACTCGAGGGTATCTAACTATGGCTACACCTTC. This chain uses TRBV6-5 with TRBJ1-2; D gene ambiguous. V lost 0 bases and J lost 0, with 8 bases in between. The CDR3 has 15 amino acids. Germline CDR1 and CDR2: MNHEY and SVGAGI.

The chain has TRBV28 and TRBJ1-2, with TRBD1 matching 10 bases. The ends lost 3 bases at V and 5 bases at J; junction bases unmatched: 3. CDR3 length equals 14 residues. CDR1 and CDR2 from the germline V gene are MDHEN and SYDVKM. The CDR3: CASSFGTGEYGYTF. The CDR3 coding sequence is TGTGCCAGCAGTTTCGGGACAGGGGAATATGGCTACACCTTC.

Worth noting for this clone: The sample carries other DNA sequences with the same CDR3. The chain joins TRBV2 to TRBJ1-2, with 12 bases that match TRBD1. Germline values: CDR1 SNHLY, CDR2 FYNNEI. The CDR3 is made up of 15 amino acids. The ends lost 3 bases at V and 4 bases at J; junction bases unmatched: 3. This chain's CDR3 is CASSDGTGGFYGYTF. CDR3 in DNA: TGTGCCAGCAGTGATGGGACAGGGGGCTTCTATGGCTACACCTTC.

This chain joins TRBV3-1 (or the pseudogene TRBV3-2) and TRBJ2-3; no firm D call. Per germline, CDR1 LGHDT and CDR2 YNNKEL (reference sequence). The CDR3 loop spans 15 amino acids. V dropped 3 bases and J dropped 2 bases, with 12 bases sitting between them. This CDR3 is CASSQSLLTTDTQYF. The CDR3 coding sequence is TGTGCCAGCAGCCAGAGCCTACTAACCACAGATACGCAGTATTTT.

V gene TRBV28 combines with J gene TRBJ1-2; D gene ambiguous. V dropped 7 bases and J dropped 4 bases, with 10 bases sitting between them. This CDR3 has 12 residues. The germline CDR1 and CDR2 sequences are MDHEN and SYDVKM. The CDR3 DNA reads TGTGCCAGCATAGGAGTTTCCTATGGCTACACCTTC. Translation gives CASIGVSYGYTF.

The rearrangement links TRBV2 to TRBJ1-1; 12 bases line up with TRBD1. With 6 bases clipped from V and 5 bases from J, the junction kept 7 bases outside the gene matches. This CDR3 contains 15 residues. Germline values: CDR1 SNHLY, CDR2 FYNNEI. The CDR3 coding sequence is TGTGCCAGCAGGGGGACAGGGGGCGCGATAACTGAAGCTTTCTTT. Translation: CASRGTGGAITEAFF.

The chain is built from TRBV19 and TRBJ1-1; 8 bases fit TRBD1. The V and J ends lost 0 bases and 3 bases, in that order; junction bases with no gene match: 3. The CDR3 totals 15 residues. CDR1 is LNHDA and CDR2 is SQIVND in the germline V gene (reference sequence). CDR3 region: CASSIDRGPDTEAFF. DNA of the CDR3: TGTGCCAGTAGTATAGACAGGGGGCCTGACACTGAAGCTTTCTTT.

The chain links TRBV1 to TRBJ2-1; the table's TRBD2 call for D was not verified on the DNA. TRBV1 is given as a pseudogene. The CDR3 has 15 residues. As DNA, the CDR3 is TGCACCAGCAGCCAACCCGGGGGTTCCTACAATGAGCAGTTCTTC. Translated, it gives CTSSQPGGSYNEQFF.

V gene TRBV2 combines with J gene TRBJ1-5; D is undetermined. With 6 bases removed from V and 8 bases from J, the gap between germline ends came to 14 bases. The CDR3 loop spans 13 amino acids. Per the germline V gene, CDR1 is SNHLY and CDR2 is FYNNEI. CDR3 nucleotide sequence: TGTGCCAGCAGACGATCGGGGAAGGAGCCCCAGCATTTT. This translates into CASRRSGKEPQHF. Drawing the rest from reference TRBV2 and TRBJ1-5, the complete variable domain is EPEVTQTPSHQVTQMGQEVILRCVPISNHLYFYWYRQILGQKVEFLVSFYNNEISEKSEIFDDQFSVERPDGSNFTLKIRSTKLEDSAMYFCASRRSGKEPQHFGDGTRLSIL.